The 10 T cell receptor beta chains below all came from one sample that was sequenced in a study of long-term antiretroviral therapy in people with HIV (dated 2022 in TCRdb). The immunoSEQ hsTCRB v3.0 assay was used at survey level resolution for TRB variable region sequencing. TCRdb obtained this table from immuneACCESS and retained in-frame rearrangements with V and J assigned. These tables miss some clones; where compared with another copy, unresolved V genes account for less than half of the shortfall, and the remainder is unexplained. The sample profile shows fewer than 20,000 clones; about three quarters of them were found once. The top ten hold 7.8% of the sample. The source was unsorted PBMCs, collected at the start of antiretroviral therapy, before treatment. These receptors were obtained from a woman aged 40 to 49 with HIV.

CDR3: CASGPRTGPNTGELFF. CDR3 in DNA: TGTGCCAGCGGGCCCAGGACAGGTCCGAACACCGGGGAGCTGTTTTTT. The chain couples TRBV6-6 to TRBJ2-2, with TRBD1 identical over 7 bases. CDR3 size: 16 residues. With 8 bases clipped from V and 0 bases from J, the junction kept 9 bases outside the gene matches. Germline V lookup: CDR1 MNHNY, CDR2 SVGAGI (reference sequence).

This rearrangement joins TRBV6-6 to TRBJ1-1; 7 nucleotides line up with TRBD1. Unmatched junction bases numbered 4, after V lost 6 bases and J lost 0 bases. There are 14 residues in the CDR3. Germline V CDR1 and CDR2: MNHNY, SVGAGI (reference sequence). The DNA of the CDR3 is TGTGCCAGCAGGACCCAGGGGGTGAACACTGAAGCTTTCTTT. Amino acids: CASRTQGVNTEAFF.

This clone was found once. The chain employs TRBV6-1 and TRBJ2-1; possibly TRBD1 for D (6 bases). V lost 5 bases and J lost 5, with 16 bases in between. The CDR3 loop spans 15 amino acids. Looked up from germline, CDR1 is MNHNS and CDR2 is SASEGT. CDR3 in DNA: TGTGCCAGCAGTCCCTCCCAGGGGTATAACAATGAGCAGTTCTTC. It translates to CASSPSQGYNNEQFF.

The V gene is TRBV6-5, the J gene TRBJ1-3; no clear D. The CDR3 covers 12 residues. In germline, CDR1 is MNHEY, CDR2 SVGAGI. Trimming shortened V by 11 bases and J by 2 bases, and 10 bases separated the two germline ends. The CDR3 DNA is TGTGCCGTGGGGAGGGCTGGAAACACCATATATTTT. Translation: CAVGRAGNTIYF.

This clone has only one observation. The rearrangement links TRBV27 to TRBJ2-3, with D uncertain. CDR3 length: 12 residues. Trimming cost V 3 bases and J 4 bases, with 5 bases left between them. From germline, CDR1 is MNHEY and CDR2 SMNVEV (reference sequence). The DNA of the CDR3 is TGTGCCAGCAGTTTCTTCGCAGATACGCAGTATTTT. It yields the protein CASSFFADTQYF.

The chain carries TRBV6-6 and TRBJ1-1, with a possible D match to TRBD1 (6 bases). Germline lookup yields CDR1 MNHNY and CDR2 SVGAGI (reference sequence). V lost 0 bases and J 1 base, leaving 9 bases between the germline ends. The CDR3 length is 15 residues. The CDR3 DNA sequence: TGTGCCAGCAGTTACTCGGGGACAAAGAACACTGAAGCTTTCTTT. Protein sequence: CASSYSGTKNTEAFF.

This clone was seen just once. V and J are TRBV18 and TRBJ2-5; no reliable D call. V was cut by 2 bases and J by 0 bases, with 4 bases left in between. The CDR3 runs 13 residues. Germline V gives CDR1 KGHSH, CDR2 LQKENI. The CDR3 protein is CASSPTDQETQYF. The CDR3 bases are TGTGCCAGCTCACCAACAGACCAAGAGACCCAGTACTTC.

About this clone: One end of the junction varies from germline; a read error may be responsible. This sequence joins TRBV7-9 and TRBJ2-6; D is unclear. The germline V gene has CDR1 SEHNR and CDR2 FQNEAQ (reference sequence). The CDR3 has 11 amino acids. As DNA, the CDR3 is TGTGCCAGCAGCTTAGATAAGAGAACAAGGTTC. As protein: CASSLDKRTRF.

The chain couples TRBV6-5 to TRBJ1-1, with TRBD1 matching 7 bases. The CDR3 has 14 amino acids. The germline V gene has CDR1 MNHEY and CDR2 SVGAGI. V lost 3 bases to trimming and J lost 4 bases; unmatched junction nucleotides: 5. CDR3 bases: TGTGCCAGCAGTTATAAGGGGGCTGGCACTGAAGCTTTCTTT. Amino acids: CASSYKGAGTEAFF.

The chain links TRBV4-2 to TRBJ2-2, with 9 bases aligning to TRBD2. This CDR3 has 17 amino acids. J was trimmed by 6 bases and V by 0 bases; bases with no gene match: 8. Germline V gene lookup returns CDR1 LGHNA and CDR2 YNFKEQ. CDR3 DNA sequence: TGTGCCAGCAGCCAAGATTCGGGCGGGGGGGCCCCCGGGGAGCTGTTTTTT. It yields the protein CASSQDSGGGAPGELFF.